This T cell receptor beta chain is drawn from a study of blood T cell repertoires in COVID-19. Looking at the study overall: Some COVID-19 samples were acute and others convalescent; all came from the United States, Italy and Spain.

TCRdb's copy holds only in-frame clones and misses some; the assay was immunoSEQ multiplex PCR. The data show some 97,000 clones, with just under 80% seen just once and around 29% held by the top ten. Germline CDR1 reads MDHEN; CDR2 reads SYDVKM. The CDR3 spans 14 residues. The trim removed 6 bases at V and 11 bases at J, leaving 15 bases unmatched. The clonotype was recovered from a man between 65 and 85 years old with active or convalescent COVID-19. The chain is built from TRBV28 and TRBJ1-2; TRBD1 matches at 7 bases. The sample was peripheral blood. As DNA, the CDR3 is TGTGCCAGCAGGTACTCGGGGGACAGCCCGAGGTACACCTTC. Its protein is CASRYSGDSPRYTF.